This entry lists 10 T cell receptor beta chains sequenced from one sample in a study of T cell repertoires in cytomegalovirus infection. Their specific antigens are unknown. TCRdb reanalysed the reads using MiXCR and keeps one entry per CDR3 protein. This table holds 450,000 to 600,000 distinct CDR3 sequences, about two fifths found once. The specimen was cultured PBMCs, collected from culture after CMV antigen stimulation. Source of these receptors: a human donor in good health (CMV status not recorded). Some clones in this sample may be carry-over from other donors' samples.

CDR3 region: CASSPGAGTYEQYF. CDR3 nucleotides: TGTGCCAGCAGCCCCGGGGCAGGGACCTACGAGCAGTACTTC. The gene calls are TRBV7-8 and TRBJ2-7; D may match TRBD1 or TRBD2 (5 bases each). Germline V gives CDR1 SGHVS, CDR2 FQNEAQ. Deletions cut 5 bases from V and 2 bases from J, with 13 bases between. The CDR3 is made up of 14 amino acids.

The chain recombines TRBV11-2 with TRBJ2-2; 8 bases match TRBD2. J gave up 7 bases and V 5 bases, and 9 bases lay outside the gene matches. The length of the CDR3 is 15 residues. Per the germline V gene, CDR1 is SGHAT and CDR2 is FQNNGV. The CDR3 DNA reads TGTGCCAGCAGCCTGAGGGGCCTAGCGGGCGGGGAGCTGTTTTTT. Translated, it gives CASSLRGLAGGELFF.

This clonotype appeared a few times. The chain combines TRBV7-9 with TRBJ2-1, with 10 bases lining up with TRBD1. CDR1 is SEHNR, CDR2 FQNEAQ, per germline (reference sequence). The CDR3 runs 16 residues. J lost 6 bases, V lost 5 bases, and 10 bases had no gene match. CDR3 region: CASSKTPGQGPNEQFF. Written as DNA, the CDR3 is TGTGCCAGCAGCAAAACCCCGGGACAGGGGCCCAATGAGCAGTTCTTC.

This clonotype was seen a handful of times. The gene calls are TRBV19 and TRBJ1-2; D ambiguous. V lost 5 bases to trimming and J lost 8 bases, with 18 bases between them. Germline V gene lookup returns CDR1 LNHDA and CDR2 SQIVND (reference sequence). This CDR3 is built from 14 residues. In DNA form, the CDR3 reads TGTGCCAGTAGTCCCAGAAACAGCCGTGGCGGCTACACCTTC. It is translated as CASSPRNSRGGYTF.

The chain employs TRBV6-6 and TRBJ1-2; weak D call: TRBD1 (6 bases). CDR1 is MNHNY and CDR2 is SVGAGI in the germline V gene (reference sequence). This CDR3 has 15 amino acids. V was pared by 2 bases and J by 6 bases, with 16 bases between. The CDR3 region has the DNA TGTGCCAGCAGTTACCCCGTCGACAGGAAGGATGGCTACACCTTC. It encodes CASSYPVDRKDGYTF.

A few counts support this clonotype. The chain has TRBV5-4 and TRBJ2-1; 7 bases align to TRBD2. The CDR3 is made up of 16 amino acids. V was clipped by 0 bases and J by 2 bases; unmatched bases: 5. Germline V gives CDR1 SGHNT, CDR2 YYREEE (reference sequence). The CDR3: CASSLGPSGPYNEQFF. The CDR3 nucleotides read TGTGCCAGCAGCTTGGGTCCTAGCGGCCCCTACAATGAGCAGTTCTTC.

The CDR3: CASSTKRSNEQFF. The DNA of the CDR3 is TGTGCCAGCAGCACCAAGAGGAGTAATGAGCAGTTCTTC. The chain is built from TRBV5-4 and TRBJ2-1; D is ambiguous. Trimming cost V 4 bases and J 7 bases, with 12 bases left between them. This CDR3 has 13 residues. Germline values: CDR1 SGHNT, CDR2 YYREEE (reference sequence).

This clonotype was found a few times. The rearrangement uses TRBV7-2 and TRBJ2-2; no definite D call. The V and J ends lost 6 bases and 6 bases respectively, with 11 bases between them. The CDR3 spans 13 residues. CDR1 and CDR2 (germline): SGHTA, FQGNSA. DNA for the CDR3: TGTGCCAGCAGTCTCGGGTTTTCCGGGGAGCTGTTTTTT. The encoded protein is CASSLGFSGELFF. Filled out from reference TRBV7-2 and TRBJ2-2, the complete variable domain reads GAGVSQSPSNKVTEKGKDVELRCDPISGHTALYWYRQSLGQGLEFLIYFQGNSAPDKSGLPSDRFSAERTGGSVSTLTIQRTQQEDSAVYLCASSLGFSGELFFGEGSRLTVL.

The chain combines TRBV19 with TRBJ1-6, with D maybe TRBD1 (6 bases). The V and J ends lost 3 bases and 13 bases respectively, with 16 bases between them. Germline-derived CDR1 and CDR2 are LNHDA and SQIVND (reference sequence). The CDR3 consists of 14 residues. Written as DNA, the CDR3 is TGTGCCAGTAGTATCCCGTACAGGGTTTCGCCCCTCCACTTT. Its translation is CASSIPYRVSPLHF.

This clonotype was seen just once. The CDR3 nucleotides are TGTGCCAGCAGCTTAGCCCGCGAGGAGCAGTACTTC. It codes for CASSLAREEQYF. The chain joins TRBV7-9 to TRBJ2-7, with D unclear. Per the germline V gene, CDR1 is SEHNR and CDR2 is FQNEAQ (reference sequence). V was pared by 0 bases and J by 7 bases, with 7 bases between. The CDR3 loop spans 12 amino acids. Full variable domain (remainder filled in from reference TRBV7-9 and TRBJ2-7): DTGVSQNPRHKITKRGQNVTFRCDPISEHNRLYWYRQTLGQGPEFLTYFQNEAQLEKSRLLSDRFSAERPKGSFSTLEIQRTEQGDSAMYLCASSLAREEQYFGPGTRLTVT.